The 23 T cell receptor beta chains below all came from one sample that was sequenced in a study of cytotoxic CD8 clonotypes in ibrutinib-treated CLL. The table came from immunoSEQ multiplex PCR; TCRdb's copy has only in-frame clones and leaves some out. Of 140,000 to 150,000 clones in the sample, 76% were seen once. This specimen consisted of PBMCs, obtained after 24 months of ibrutinib treatment. The receptors come from a human donor with chronic lymphocytic leukemia.

This clone was found once. The chain links TRBV5-1 to TRBJ2-1, with a possible D match to TRBD2 (6 bases). Germline CDR1 reads SGHRS; CDR2 reads YFSETQ. The CDR3 spans 15 residues. The germline V and J ends were trimmed by 2 bases and 5 bases, with 14 bases remaining between them. The CDR3 region has the DNA TGCGCCAGCAGCTTCCAGGCGGCGGGACACAATGAGCAGTTCTTC. Amino acids: CASSFQAAGHNEQFF.

This clone was recorded only once. The V call is TRBV23-1, the J call TRBJ1-1, with 9 bases lining up with TRBD1. TRBV23-1 is known as an ORF, though its function is uncertain. V shed 3 bases and J 0 bases; nucleotides not matched to a gene: 11. This CDR3 comprises 18 residues. CDR3 nucleotides: TGCGCCAGCAGTCAGGGGACAGGGCTACCTCCCCTGAACACTGAAGCTTTCTTT. Translation gives CASSQGTGLPPLNTEAFF.

The chain joins TRBV29-1 to TRBJ1-1; D unresolved. CDR3 size: 12 residues. The germline V and J ends were trimmed by 3 bases and 3 bases, with 8 bases remaining between them. Per germline, CDR1 SQVTM and CDR2 ANQGSEA. The CDR3 here is CSVDRRDTEAFF. The CDR3 DNA sequence: TGCAGCGTTGACAGGAGGGACACTGAAGCTTTCTTT.

This chain connects TRBV4-2 to TRBJ1-5; D is perhaps TRBD1 (6 bases). The length of the CDR3 is 15 residues. The germline V and J ends were trimmed by 0 bases and 3 bases, with 9 bases remaining between them. CDR1 LGHNA and CDR2 YNFKEQ come from the germline V gene. DNA for the CDR3: TGTGCCAGCAGCCAAGATCGGGACAACAATCAGCCCCAGCATTTT. Translated, it gives CASSQDRDNNQPQHF.

The rearrangement uses TRBV9 and TRBJ2-3, with D possibly matching TRBD2 (6 bases). The V end lost 0 bases, the J end lost 0 bases, and 11 bases lay between the germline ends. CDR1 and CDR2 (germline): SGDLS, YYNGEE. The length of the CDR3 is 16 residues. The CDR3 sequence is CASSVGASDSTDTQYF. The DNA for the CDR3 is TGTGCCAGCAGCGTAGGTGCTAGCGATAGCACAGATACGCAGTATTTT.

This chain uses TRBV28 with TRBJ1-4, with D perhaps TRBD1 (5 bases). CDR3 length: 14 residues. Looked up from germline, CDR1 is MDHEN and CDR2 is SYDVKM. V lost 6 bases, J lost 8 bases, and 16 bases lay in between. The CDR3 DNA sequence: TGTGCCAGCAGCCCGGGACCGTGGGGCGAAAAACTGTTTTTT. Protein product: CASSPGPWGEKLFF. The complete variable domain, with remaining parts taken from reference TRBV28 and TRBJ1-4, reads DVKVTQSSRYLVKRTGEKVFLECVQDMDHENMFWYRQDPGLGLRLIYFSYDVKMKEKGDIPEGYSVSREKKERFSLILESASTNQTSMYLCASSPGPWGEKLFFGSGTQLSVL.

This rearrangement joins TRBV19 to TRBJ1-4, with D hard to call. The CDR3 is 13 amino acids. Trimming cost V 3 bases and J 7 bases, with 9 bases left between them. Germline CDR1 and CDR2: LNHDA and SQIVND (reference sequence). CDR3: CASSIRFGEKLFF. CDR3 DNA sequence: TGTGCCAGTAGTATCCGGTTCGGTGAAAAACTGTTTTTT.

V is TRBV10-3 and J is TRBJ1-2, with a tentative D call TRBD1 (5 bases). V was trimmed by 8 bases and J by 4 bases, leaving 14 bases between them. CDR1 and CDR2 (germline): ENHRY, SYGVKD. This CDR3 region has 13 residues. The CDR3, as DNA: TGTGCCATCTTGGGGGAGGGCCTCTATGGCTACACCTTC. Encoded protein: CAILGEGLYGYTF.

V and J are TRBV7-2 and TRBJ2-2; tentative D call: TRBD1 (5 bases). Germline assignment: CDR1 SGHTA and CDR2 FQGNSA. V was shortened by 7 bases and J by 0 bases, with 12 bases between the two germline ends. This CDR3 is 15 amino acids long. Here the CDR3 reads CASTLQVANTGELFF. In nucleotides, the CDR3 is TGTGCCAGCACCCTACAGGTCGCGAACACCGGGGAGCTGTTTTTT.

This clone showed up just once. This chain connects TRBV4-3 to TRBJ2-3; 9 positions agree with TRBD2. Germline trimming cut 2 bases from V and 1 base from J; bases unmatched to any gene: 1. This CDR3 comprises 15 residues. Germline V CDR1 and CDR2: LGHNA, YSLEER. The CDR3: CASSQIAGGTDTQYF. The CDR3, as DNA: TGCGCCAGCAGCCAAATAGCGGGGGGCACAGATACGCAGTATTTT.

This clone has just one count. The V call is TRBV4-3, the J call TRBJ1-3; no definite D call. Germline CDR1 and CDR2: LGHNA and YSLEER. V was clipped by 4 bases and J by 4 bases, with 14 bases between them. CDR3 length: 15 amino acids. For the CDR3, the DNA is TGCGCCAGCAGCCGAGGGTCCTCCGGGGGAAACACCATATATTTT. It specifies CASSRGSSGGNTIYF.

This chain joins TRBV2 and TRBJ2-2; D may be TRBD1 (5 bases). CDR3 size: 14 residues. CDR1 is SNHLY and CDR2 is FYNNEI in the germline V gene. The V end was cut by 4 bases, the J end by 4 bases, with 10 bases between. CDR3 amino acids: CASSVVRATGELFF. The CDR3, as DNA: TGTGCCAGCAGTGTCGTCAGGGCCACCGGGGAGCTGTTTTTT.

The chain carries TRBV5-8 and TRBJ1-5; maybe TRBD1 (5 bases). CDR1 and CDR2 (germline): SGHTS, YDEGEE. The CDR3 loop spans 15 amino acids. The V and J ends lost 4 bases and 7 bases respectively, with 18 bases between them. The CDR3 nucleotides are TGTGCCAGCAGCCCGGACCTAGGGGCGGCGCAGCCCCAGCATTTT. This translates into CASSPDLGAAQPQHF.

The gene calls are TRBV7-3 and TRBJ2-1, with D possibly being TRBD2 (7 bases). Trimming removed 10 bases at V and 5 bases at J, with 18 bases between. Germline V gene lookup returns CDR1 SGHTA and CDR2 FQGTGA. The CDR3 has 14 residues. In nucleotides, the CDR3 is TGTGCCACCGGACCTGGGGGGGCTGACAATGAGCAGTTCTTC. As protein: CATGPGGADNEQFF.

This clone has a single count. The chain is built from TRBV28 and TRBJ1-1; 7 bases fit TRBD1. The CDR3 is made up of 14 amino acids. V gave up 5 bases and J gave up 4 bases; unmatched junction bases: 7. CDR1 MDHEN and CDR2 SYDVKM come from the germline V gene. CDR3 coding DNA: TGTGCCAGCAGTCTAACAGGGGTAGTCACTGAAGCTTTCTTT. Translating it yields CASSLTGVVTEAFF.

The chain is built from TRBV28 and TRBJ2-2; D is unresolved. The CDR3 loop spans 15 amino acids. With 3 bases removed from V and 4 bases from J, the gap between germline ends came to 12 bases. Germline CDR1 MDHEN, CDR2 SYDVKM. The CDR3 loop reads CASSLAARATGELFF. The CDR3 bases are TGTGCCAGCAGTTTGGCGGCCCGGGCCACCGGGGAGCTGTTTTTT.

CDR3 DNA: TGTGCCAGCAGCCCACGGACAGGCGCCAACTATGGCTACACCTTC. Its protein product is CASSPRTGANYGYTF. The chain employs TRBV11-1 and TRBJ1-2, with 7 positions matching TRBD1. V was clipped by 5 bases and J by 2 bases; unmatched bases: 8. Germline CDR1 SGHAT, CDR2 FQDESV (reference sequence). This CDR3 has 15 amino acids.

This clone was found a few times. The chain links TRBV6-5 to TRBJ1-2; D perhaps matches TRBD1 (5 bases). V was trimmed by 6 bases and J by 8 bases, leaving 22 bases between them. There are 15 residues in the CDR3. The germline V gene has CDR1 MNHEY and CDR2 SVGAGI. CDR3 sequence: CASSTLARAWGGYTF. CDR3 bases: TGTGCCAGCAGCACCCTCGCCAGGGCTTGGGGCGGCTACACCTTC.

This rearrangement joins TRBV9 to TRBJ2-1; D might be TRBD1 (7 bases). V lost 3 bases and J 2 bases, leaving 27 bases between the germline ends. CDR1 is SGDLS, CDR2 YYNGEE, per germline. This CDR3 is 20 amino acids long. CDR3 region: CASSALRRDSNPTAYNEQFF. In DNA form, the CDR3 reads TGTGCCAGCAGCGCCCTCAGGCGGGACAGCAACCCCACAGCCTACAATGAGCAGTTCTTC.

V usage is TRBV30 and J usage is TRBJ2-7, with D perhaps matching TRBD2 (7 bases). CDR3 length equals 11 residues. Germline V gene lookup returns CDR1 GTSNPN and CDR2 SVGIG (reference sequence). Trimming removed 8 bases at V and 3 bases at J, with 11 bases between. CDR3 residues: CAGGALYEQYF. CDR3 DNA: TGTGCCGGGGGGGCCCTCTACGAGCAGTACTTC.

The CDR3, as DNA: TGTGCCACCAGCAGACCGCCTAGCGGGAGGGAGACCCAGTACTTC. Protein sequence: CATSRPPSGRETQYF. The chain combines TRBV15 with TRBJ2-5; 11 bases align to TRBD2. Trimming removed 2 bases from V and 5 bases from J; junction bases left unmatched: 4. CDR1 and CDR2 (germline): LNHNV, YYDKDF (reference sequence). The CDR3 totals 15 residues.

This chain uses TRBV7-2 with TRBJ2-4; D assignment may be TRBD1 or TRBD2 (5 bases each). V was clipped by 0 bases and J by 5 bases, with 14 bases between them. Germline CDR1 is SGHTA and CDR2 is FQGNSA. This CDR3 region has 16 residues. The CDR3 reads CASSLAQGRGQNIQYF. The CDR3 DNA follows: TGTGCCAGCAGCTTAGCTCAGGGTCGGGGCCAAAACATTCAGTACTTC. The full variable domain, in which reference TRBV7-2 and TRBJ2-4 provide the parts outside the CDR3, is GAGVSQSPSNKVTEKGKDVELRCDPISGHTALYWYRQSLGQGLEFLIYFQGNSAPDKSGLPSDRFSAERTGGSVSTLTIQRTQQEDSAVYLCASSLAQGRGQNIQYFGAGTRLSVL.

This chain links TRBV7-8 with TRBJ2-1, with D perhaps TRBD2 (7 bases). The germline V gene has CDR1 SGHVS and CDR2 FQNEAQ. Deletions cut 5 bases from V and 9 bases from J, with 14 bases between. This CDR3 has 13 amino acids. The CDR3 region is CASSLTRGGEQFF. For the CDR3, the DNA is TGTGCCAGCAGCCTCACTAGGGGGGGTGAGCAGTTCTTC.